This T cell receptor (beta chain) was sequenced for a study of neurological immune-mediated disorders. Notes on the study in general: When grouped phylogenetically, the repertoires of 18 of the 34 multiple sclerosis patients fell together in one related-CDR3 cluster, which is a possible signature. There was no clinical or MRI feature that showed an association with the multiple sclerosis repertoire cluster.

Unsorted libraries were prepared from 2 million PBMCs held at -80 C. TCRdb passed the 5' RACE reads through MiXCR, listing each CDR3 protein once. The profile shows tens of thousands of distinct CDR3 sequences, 2.5% to 3% of them singletons. This CDR3 spans 10 amino acids. Germline V gives CDR1 DFQATT, CDR2 SNEGSKA (reference sequence). V was cut by 2 bases and J by 9 bases, with 5 bases left in between. This clonotype occurred many times. Its cognate antigen is unknown. Material for sequencing was PBMCs. The V gene is TRBV20-1, the J gene TRBJ2-1; D gene uncertain. The clonotype was recovered from a woman in her thirties with multiple sclerosis. DNA of the CDR3: TGCAGTGCTAGATGGTGTGAGCAGTTCTTC. Protein: CSARWCEQFF.